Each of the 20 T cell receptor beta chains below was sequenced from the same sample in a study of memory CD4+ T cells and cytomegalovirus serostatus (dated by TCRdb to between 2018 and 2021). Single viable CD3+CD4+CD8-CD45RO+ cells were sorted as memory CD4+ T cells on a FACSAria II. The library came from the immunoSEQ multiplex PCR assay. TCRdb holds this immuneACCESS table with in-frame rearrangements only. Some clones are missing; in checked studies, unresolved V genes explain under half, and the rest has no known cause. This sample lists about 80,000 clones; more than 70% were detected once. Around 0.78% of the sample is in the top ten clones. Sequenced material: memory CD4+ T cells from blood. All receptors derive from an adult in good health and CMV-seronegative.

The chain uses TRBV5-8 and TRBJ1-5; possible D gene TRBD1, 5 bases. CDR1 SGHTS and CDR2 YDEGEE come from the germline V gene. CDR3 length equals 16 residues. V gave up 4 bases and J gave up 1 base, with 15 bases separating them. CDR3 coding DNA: TGTGCCAGCAGCCCTGGATACGGGGCGAGCAATCAGCCCCAGCATTTT. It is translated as CASSPGYGASNQPQHF.

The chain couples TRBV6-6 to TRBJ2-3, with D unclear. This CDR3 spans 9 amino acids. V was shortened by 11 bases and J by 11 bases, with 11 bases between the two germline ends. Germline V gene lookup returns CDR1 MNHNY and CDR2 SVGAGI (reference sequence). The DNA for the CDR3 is TGTGCCTGCGGAAGGGAGCAGTATTTT. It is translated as CACGREQYF.

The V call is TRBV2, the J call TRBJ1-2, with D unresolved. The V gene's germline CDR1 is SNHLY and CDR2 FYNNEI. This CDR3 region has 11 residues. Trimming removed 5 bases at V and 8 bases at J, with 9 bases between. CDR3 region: CASSYSGGYTF. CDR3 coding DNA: TGTGCCAGCAGTTATTCGGGGGGCTACACCTTC.

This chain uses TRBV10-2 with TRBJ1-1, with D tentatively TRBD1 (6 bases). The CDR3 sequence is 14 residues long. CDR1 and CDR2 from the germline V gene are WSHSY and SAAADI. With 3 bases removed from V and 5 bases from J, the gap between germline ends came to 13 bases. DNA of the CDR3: TGCGCCAGCAGTGACCGAACAGGGATAACTGAAGCTTTCTTT. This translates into CASSDRTGITEAFF.

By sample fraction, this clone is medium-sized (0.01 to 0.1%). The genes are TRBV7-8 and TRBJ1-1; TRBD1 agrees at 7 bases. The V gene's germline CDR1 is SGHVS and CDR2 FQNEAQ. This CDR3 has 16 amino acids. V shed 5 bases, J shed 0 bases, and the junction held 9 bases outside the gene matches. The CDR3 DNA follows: TGTGCCAGCAGCCAACCCGGGGGACAGATGAACACTGAAGCTTTCTTT. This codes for CASSQPGGQMNTEAFF.

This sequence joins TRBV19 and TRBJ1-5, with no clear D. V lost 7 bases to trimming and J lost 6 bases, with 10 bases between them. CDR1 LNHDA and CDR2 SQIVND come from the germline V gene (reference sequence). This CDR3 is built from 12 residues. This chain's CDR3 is CASKAPGQPQHF. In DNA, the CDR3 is TGTGCCAGTAAGGCTCCGGGTCAGCCCCAGCATTTT.

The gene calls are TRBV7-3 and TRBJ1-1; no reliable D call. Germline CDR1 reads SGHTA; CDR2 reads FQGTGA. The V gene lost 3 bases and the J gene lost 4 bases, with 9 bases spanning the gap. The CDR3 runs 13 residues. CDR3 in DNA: TGTGCCAGCAGCTTCACACCTAGCACTGAAGCTTTCTTT. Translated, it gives CASSFTPSTEAFF. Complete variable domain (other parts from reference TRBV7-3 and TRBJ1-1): GAGVSQTPSNKVTEKGKYVELRCDPISGHTALYWYRQSLGQGPEFLIYFQGTGAADDSGLPNDRFFAVRPEGSVSTLKIQRTERGDSAVYLCASSFTPSTEAFFGQGTRLTVV.

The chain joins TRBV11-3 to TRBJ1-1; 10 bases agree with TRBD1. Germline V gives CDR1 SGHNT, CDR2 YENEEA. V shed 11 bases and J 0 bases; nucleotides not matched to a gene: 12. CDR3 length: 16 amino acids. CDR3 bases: TGTGCCGGAAAATCGGGGGACAGGGGCCTGAACACTGAAGCTTTCTTT. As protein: CAGKSGDRGLNTEAFF. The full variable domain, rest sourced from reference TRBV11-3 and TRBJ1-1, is EAGVVQSPRYKIIEKKQPVAFWCNPISGHNTLYWYLQNLGQGPELLIRYENEEAVDDSQLPKDRFSAERLKGVDSTLKIQPAELGDSAVYLCAGKSGDRGLNTEAFFGQGTRLTVV.

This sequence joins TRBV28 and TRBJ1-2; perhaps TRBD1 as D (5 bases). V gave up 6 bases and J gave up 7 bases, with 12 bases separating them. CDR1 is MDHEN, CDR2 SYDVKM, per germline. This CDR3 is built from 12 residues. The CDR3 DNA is TGTGCCAGCAGACCCGGGGGGGTTGGCTACACCTTC. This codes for CASRPGGVGYTF.

The DNA of the CDR3 is TGTGCCAGCAGCTTCCAGGGGATGGGTTCACCCCTCCACTTT. Translation gives CASSFQGMGSPLHF. V and J are TRBV7-3 and TRBJ1-6; TRBD1 is a possible D gene (6 bases). The germline V gene has CDR1 SGHTA and CDR2 FQGTGA. V was shortened by 3 bases and J by 9 bases, with 12 bases between the two germline ends. The CDR3 runs 14 residues.

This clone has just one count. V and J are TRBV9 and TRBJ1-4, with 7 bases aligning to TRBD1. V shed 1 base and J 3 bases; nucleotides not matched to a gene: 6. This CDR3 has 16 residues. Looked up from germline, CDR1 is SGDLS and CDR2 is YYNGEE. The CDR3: CASSVRGGRANEKLFF. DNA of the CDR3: TGTGCCAGCAGCGTACGAGGGGGCCGGGCTAATGAAAAACTGTTTTTT.

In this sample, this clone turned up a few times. The CDR3 sequence: CASSFAGDRDQPQHF. CDR3 coding DNA: TGTGCCAGCAGCTTTGCAGGGGATAGAGACCAGCCCCAGCATTTT. The V and J genes are TRBV5-5 and TRBJ1-5; D is possibly TRBD1 (6 bases). The CDR3 sequence is 15 residues long. Germline CDR1 reads SGHKS; CDR2 reads YYEKEE (reference sequence). V lost 2 bases, J lost 7 bases, and 16 bases lay in between.

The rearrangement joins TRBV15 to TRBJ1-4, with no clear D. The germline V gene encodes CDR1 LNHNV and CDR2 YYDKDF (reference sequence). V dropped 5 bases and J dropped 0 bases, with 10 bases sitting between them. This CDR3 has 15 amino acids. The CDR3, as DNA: TGTGCCACCAGCTACTTCGTTGCAACTAATGAAAAACTGTTTTTT. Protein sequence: CATSYFVATNEKLFF.

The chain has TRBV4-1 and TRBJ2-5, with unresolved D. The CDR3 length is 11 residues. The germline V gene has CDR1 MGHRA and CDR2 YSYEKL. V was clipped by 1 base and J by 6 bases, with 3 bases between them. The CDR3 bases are TGCGCCAGCAGCCAAGGCCAGACCCAGTACTTC. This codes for CASSQGQTQYF.

This chain's CDR3 is CASSESARRATNEKLFF. CDR3 bases: TGTGCCAGCAGTGAATCCGCGAGGCGTGCAACTAATGAAAAACTGTTTTTT. The chain carries TRBV25-1 and TRBJ1-4; D not resolved. The ends were cut back, 1 base at V and 0 bases at J, with 12 bases in the middle. CDR3 length: 17 residues. The germline CDR1 and CDR2 sequences are MGHDK and SYGVNS.

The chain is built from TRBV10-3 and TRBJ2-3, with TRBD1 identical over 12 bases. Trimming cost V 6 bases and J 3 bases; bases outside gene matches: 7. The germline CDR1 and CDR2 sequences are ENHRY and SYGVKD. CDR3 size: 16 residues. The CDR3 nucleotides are TGTGCCATCAGGCCGGGACAGGGGGCGGGAACAGATACGCAGTATTTT. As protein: CAIRPGQGAGTDTQYF.

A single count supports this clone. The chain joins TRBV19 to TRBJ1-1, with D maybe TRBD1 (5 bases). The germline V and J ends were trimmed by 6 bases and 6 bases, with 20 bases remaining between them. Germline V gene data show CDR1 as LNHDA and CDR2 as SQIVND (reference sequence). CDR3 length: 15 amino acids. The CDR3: CASSRSSTQGAEAFF. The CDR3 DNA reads TGTGCCAGTAGCCGTTCCAGCACCCAGGGTGCTGAAGCTTTCTTT. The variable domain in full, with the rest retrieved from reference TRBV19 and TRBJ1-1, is DGGITQSPKYLFRKEGQNVTLSCEQNLNHDAMYWYRQDPGQGLRLIYYSQIVNDFQKGDIAEGYSVSREKKESFPLTVTSAQKNPTAFYLCASSRSSTQGAEAFFGQGTRLTVV.

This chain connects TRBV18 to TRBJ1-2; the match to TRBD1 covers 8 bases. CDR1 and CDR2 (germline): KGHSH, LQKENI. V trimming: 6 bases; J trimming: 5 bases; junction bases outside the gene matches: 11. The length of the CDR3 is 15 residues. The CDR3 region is CASSSPGQVPYGYTF. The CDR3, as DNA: TGTGCCAGCTCTTCCCCGGGACAGGTGCCTTATGGCTACACCTTC.

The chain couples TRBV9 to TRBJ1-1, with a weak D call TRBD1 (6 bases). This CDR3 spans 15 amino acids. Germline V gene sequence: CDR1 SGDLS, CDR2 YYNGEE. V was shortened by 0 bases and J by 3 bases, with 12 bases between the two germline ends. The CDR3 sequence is CASSVGGRGDTEAFF. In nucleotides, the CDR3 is TGTGCCAGCAGCGTAGGGGGCAGGGGAGACACTGAAGCTTTCTTT.

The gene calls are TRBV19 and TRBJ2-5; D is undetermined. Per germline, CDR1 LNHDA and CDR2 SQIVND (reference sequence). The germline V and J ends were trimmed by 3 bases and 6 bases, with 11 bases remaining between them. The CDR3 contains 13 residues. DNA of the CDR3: TGTGCCAGTAGTATCGAAAGGCAGAAGACCCAGTACTTC. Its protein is CASSIERQKTQYF.